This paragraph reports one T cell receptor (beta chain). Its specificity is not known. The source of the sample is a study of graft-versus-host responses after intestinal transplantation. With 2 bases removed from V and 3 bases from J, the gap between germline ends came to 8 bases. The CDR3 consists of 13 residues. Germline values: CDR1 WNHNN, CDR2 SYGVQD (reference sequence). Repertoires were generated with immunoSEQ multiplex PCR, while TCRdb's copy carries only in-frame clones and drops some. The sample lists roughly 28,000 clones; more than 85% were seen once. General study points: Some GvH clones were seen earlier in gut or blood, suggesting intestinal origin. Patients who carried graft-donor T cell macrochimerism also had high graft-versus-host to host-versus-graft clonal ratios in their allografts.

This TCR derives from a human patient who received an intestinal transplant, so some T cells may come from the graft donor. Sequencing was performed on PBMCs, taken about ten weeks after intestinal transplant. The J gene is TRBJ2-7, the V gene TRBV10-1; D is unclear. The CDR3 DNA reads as TGCGCCAGCAGTGAGGGGAAGGACTACGAGCAGTACTTC. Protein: CASSEGKDYEQYF.